This is a list of T cell receptor beta chains from one sample in a study of cytomegalovirus exposure and HLA in healthy donors. The method was immunoSEQ multiplex PCR; TCRdb's version includes in-frame clones alone and lacks a portion of them. The profile shows roughly 100,000 clones, approximately 80% of them singletons. The sequencing sample was made of PBMCs. The receptors were gathered from a man aged 55 to 70 in good health and CMV-seronegative. CDR3s leave out the opening cysteine and the closing phenylalanine or tryptophan. A D gene is named only where the DNA matches it firmly. Only some rows state a clone size, as once, few, many or a class for expanded clones.

abundance	d_gene	j_gene	v_gene	CDR3aa
.	.	TRBJ1-2	TRBV6-4	ASSDPGSGGYT
.	.	TRBJ1-6	TRBV7-2	ASSPWTDANSPLH
.	.	TRBJ2-7	TRBV30	AWSATYEQY
.	.	TRBJ1-1	TRBV11-2	ASSLTRNTEAF
.	TRBD2	TRBJ2-5	TRBV7-2	ASIRGVGETQY
.	TRBD1	TRBJ2-5	TRBV5-1	ASSLGTANQETQY
.	TRBD1	TRBJ2-2	TRBV5-1	ASSLPDRGFTGELF
once	.	TRBJ2-7	TRBV7-2	ASSLASGYPREQY
once	TRBD1	TRBJ1-4	TRBV9	ASSGRQGTNEKLF
.	.	TRBJ1-6	TRBV27	ASTPISPSYNSPLH
.	TRBD1	TRBJ1-1	TRBV5-1	ASGWTGGSNTEAF
.	.	TRBJ1-2	TRBV4-2	ASSQDQGMMGYT
.	TRBD1	TRBJ1-5	TRBV6-1	ASSVSQGLYSNQPQH
.	.	TRBJ1-2	TRBV2	ASSPRDGYT
.	TRBD2	TRBJ2-7	TRBV7-2	ASSISGGGSYEQY
.	TRBD1	TRBJ1-1	TRBV30	AWSAMGQGVTEAF
.	TRBD1	TRBJ1-2	TRBV27	ASSPRTGGAYGYT
.	TRBD1	TRBJ2-4	TRBV15	ATSRGSQGEAKNIQY
.	.	TRBJ1-4	TRBV5-3	ARSLDGQSSGEKLF
.	TRBD2	TRBJ2-2	TRBV11-3	ASSLRVAGGLNTGELF
.	TRBD1	TRBJ2-1	TRBV5-1	ASSSGQGSNEQF
once	TRBD1	TRBJ2-1	TRBV7-2	ASSATGQGSYNEQF
.	.	TRBJ2-7	TRBV7-2	ASSLSGGGYEQY
.	TRBD1	TRBJ1-1	TRBV6-1	AIHTGGVYTEAF
.	.	TRBJ1-2	TRBV29-1	SVQGTSYGYT
.	.	TRBJ1-2	TRBV18	ASSSTEGYGYT
.	.	TRBJ2-3	TRBV13	ASSQDRNTDTQY
few	TRBD1	TRBJ2-7	TRBV25-1	ASSADRGSYEQY
.	.	TRBJ1-1	TRBV30	AWSVHQGITEAF
.	.	TRBJ1-3	TRBV9	ASSVDSWENGNTIY
.	TRBD2	TRBJ2-5	TRBV7-8	ASSSSGTSAHETQY
.	.	TRBJ2-5	TRBV11-3	ASSSVQDGAETQY
few	TRBD1	TRBJ2-1	TRBV15	ATSRPGQGSINEQF
.	TRBD1	TRBJ1-2	TRBV4-3	ASSQTTGDNYGYT
.	.	TRBJ2-5	TRBV7-9	ASSLDPDGIRETQY
.	TRBD1	TRBJ2-1	TRBV28	ASSLIRGTGGYEQF
.	.	TRBJ1-2	TRBV7-8	ASGRHGSGYT
once	.	TRBJ1-2	TRBV28	ASRVSDRWGYT
few	TRBD1	TRBJ1-2	TRBV4-3	ASSLGQGITSGYT
.	.	TRBJ1-4	TRBV5-1	ASSLGTATNEKLF
few	.	TRBJ1-6	TRBV19	ASKAGWNSPLH
.	.	TRBJ2-3	TRBV4-2	ASSRADTQY